The 20 T cell receptor beta chains given below trace back to one sample, sequenced in a study of CXCR3-negative and CXCR3-positive naive CD8 T cells. All TRB cDNA libraries came from 5' RACE performed with UMI labels. For each CDR3 protein, TCRdb gives one entry from its re-call of the 5' RACE reads, without DNA. Listed are approximately 83,000 distinct CDR3 sequences; around 1.4% falls within the top ten. Sequencing was performed on naive CXCR3- CD8+ T cells from blood. Subset described: CD45RO-CCR7+CD27+CD95- naive CD8+ T cells lacking CXCR3 (TNR3-). Receptors were obtained from a human donor in good health. Some clones in this sample may be carry-over from other donors' samples.

The chain links TRBV28 to TRBJ2-2; lacking DNA, the TRBD1 call made by TCRdb goes unchecked. CDR1 is MDHEN and CDR2 is SYDVKM in the germline V gene. This CDR3 region has 14 residues. The CDR3 loop is CASSSNRGPGELFF.

The gene calls are TRBV5-6 and TRBJ2-3. The length of the CDR3 is 15 residues. Germline V gives CDR1 SGHDT, CDR2 YYEEEE. The CDR3 loop is CASSLVGWGTDTQYF.

This chain connects TRBV7-2 to TRBJ2-5; no DNA is available, so the TRBD1 call from TCRdb remains unchecked. This CDR3 has 13 amino acids. Germline values: CDR1 SGHTA, CDR2 FQGNSA. The chain's CDR3 is CASSIGRGETQYF. Together with reference TRBV7-2 and TRBJ2-5, the CDR3 gives the full variable domain: GAGVSQSPSNKVTEKGKDVELRCDPISGHTALYWYRQSLGQGLEFLIYFQGNSAPDKSGLPSDRFSAERTGGSVSTLTIQRTQQEDSAVYLCASSIGRGETQYFGPGTRLLVL.

The chain is built from TRBV28 and TRBJ2-1; TCRdb picks TRBD1, but there is no DNA to check that call. This CDR3 spans 17 amino acids. Germline CDR1 and CDR2: MDHEN and SYDVKM. CDR3 in amino acids: CASSSPAGTGGTNEQFF.

V gene TRBV6-2 or TRBV6-3 combines with J gene TRBJ1-2; as DNA is missing, the TRBD1 call by TCRdb cannot be tested. CDR1 and CDR2 from the germline V gene are MNHEY and SVGEGT. The CDR3 covers 15 residues. Here the CDR3 reads CASSYLSPSSEGYTF.

The chain combines TRBV29-1 with TRBJ2-6. Looked up from germline, CDR1 is SQVTM and CDR2 is ANQGSEA. The CDR3 has 15 amino acids. The chain's CDR3 is CSVEKGRSGANVLTF.

The chain carries TRBV7-2 and TRBJ2-1; TCRdb returns TRBD2, unconfirmable since there is no DNA. The CDR3 contains 14 residues. Germline values: CDR1 SGHTA, CDR2 FQGNSA. CDR3 amino acids: CASSLHSSGIGQFF.

J is TRBJ1-1 and V is TRBV4-3. Looked up from germline, CDR1 is LGHNA and CDR2 is YSLEER. The CDR3 spans 13 residues. The CDR3 sequence is CASSQEWNTEAFF.

The rearrangement joins TRBV7-3 to TRBJ2-1; TCRdb's D gene call, TRBD1, goes unchecked for lack of DNA. This CDR3 contains 15 residues. CDR1 is SGHTA, CDR2 FQGTGA, per germline. This chain's CDR3 is CASSLRGEYSNEQFF.

The V gene is TRBV29-1, the J gene TRBJ1-2. The length of the CDR3 is 14 residues. Germline CDR1 reads SQVTM; CDR2 reads ANQGSEA. CDR3 loop: CSASAGTLNYGYTF.

V is TRBV7-8 and J is TRBJ2-7. There are 13 residues in the CDR3. Germline lookup yields CDR1 SGHVS and CDR2 FQNEAQ. CDR3: CASSLVPNYEQYF.

The chain employs TRBV16 and TRBJ1-4; there is no DNA to check the TCRdb D call of TRBD1. Germline V gene data show CDR1 as KGHSY and CDR2 as FQNENV. CDR3 length: 14 amino acids. The CDR3: CASSGQGAPEKLFF.

V is TRBV7-6 and J is TRBJ2-1. The CDR3 has 14 amino acids. Germline V CDR1 and CDR2: SGHVS, FNYEAQ. CDR3 residues: CASSFLADYNEQFF.

The V gene is TRBV7-6, the J gene TRBJ2-7; TCRdb indicates TRBD1, and absent DNA this call remains unverified. CDR1 is SGHVS, CDR2 FNYEAQ, per germline. The CDR3 runs to 15 residues. CDR3 region: CASSLTRDRYYEQYF.

The genes are TRBV29-1 and TRBJ2-1; no DNA is available, so the TRBD2 call from TCRdb remains unchecked. Per the germline V gene, CDR1 is SQVTM and CDR2 is ANQGSEA. CDR3 size: 14 residues. This CDR3 reads CSVEESGRHNEQFF.

The V call is TRBV9, the J call TRBJ2-7; TCRdb picks TRBD1, but there is no DNA to check that call. Germline CDR1 SGDLS, CDR2 YYNGEE. The CDR3 runs to 12 residues. The CDR3 is CASSTTGGEQYF.

This chain connects TRBV29-1 to TRBJ1-1. Germline V gene lookup returns CDR1 SQVTM and CDR2 ANQGSEA. CDR3 length: 11 residues. The CDR3: CSAEGEAEAFF.

This sequence joins TRBV7-9 and TRBJ1-1. The CDR3 sequence is 15 residues long. Germline CDR1 is SEHNR and CDR2 is FQNEAQ (reference sequence). The CDR3: CASSASGGGNTEAFF.

The CDR3 reads CASSLRGTVSYEQYF. The chain uses TRBV28 and TRBJ2-7; TCRdb selects TRBD1, and the lack of DNA leaves this call unchecked. CDR1 is MDHEN, CDR2 SYDVKM, per germline. The CDR3 is made up of 15 amino acids.

CDR3 amino acids: CASSLDPVGEQFF. V gene TRBV5-1 combines with J gene TRBJ2-1. CDR1 and CDR2 from the germline V gene are SGHRS and YFSETQ. The CDR3 extends over 13 amino acids.